This TCR beta chain stems from a study of cytomegalovirus exposure and HLA in healthy donors listed by TCRdb under 2017. Broadly, across the study: According to an earlier analysis of around 600 of the donors, 200 million or so T cells yielded 100 million or so unique TCR beta sequences and 250 to 350 Gb of sequence data. The study was designed to test whether signatures of past pathogen exposure could be identified by cataloging public T cell receptors. In a later genetic analysis, genome-wide SNP genotypes for about three fifths of the roughly 670 donors were used, and that subset was treated as a discovery cohort. Among about 390 genotyped donors of the cohort, an average of approximately 240,000 unique TCR beta nucleotide sequences were sequenced per donor, roughly 18% of them non-productive. Roughly five DR-DQ haplotypes were handled as single units for association and clustering because linkage in the cohort was strong. To decide whether each TCR beta V gene segment behaved as functional or pseudogenic, an earlier analysis of several hundred of the donors relied on high-throughput TCR beta sequencing. Using immunosequencing, the study profiled T cell repertoires from about 610 subjects and related those repertoires to cytomegalovirus serostatus. Every discovery cohort repertoire had been produced on one sequencing platform. Of the roughly 390 genotyped donors, 81% were placed in the genetic ancestry cluster associated with self-reported Caucasian donors. Donor age, sex, ethnicity and CMV serostatus were compiled together with the repertoire data. To predict cytomegalovirus infection status, the study brought together high-throughput TCR immunosequencing, statistical association of individual TCRs with disease status, and machine learning. Along with the roughly 700-subject first cohort, a separate validation cohort of 120 different subjects was used. Typing coverage varied by locus: about 620-630 donors for A, B, C, DRB1 and DQB1; around 560 for DQA1; more than 600 for DPA1; more than 450 for DPB1. Both class I and class II loci were covered by HLA typing, at four-digit resolution. In the later analysis, no new phenotypic data were used to find candidate immune exposures; instead, reliance was placed on TCR beta sequences and their occurrence across donors. A later analysis re-analyzed previously published TCR beta repertoires from 600 to 850 donors and added high-resolution HLA genotyping to study TCR occurrence patterns. Roughly 300 gigabases of sequencing data and around 80 million unique TCR sequences made up an early release that covered several hundred HLA-typed donors. Study-wide conclusions, independent of this receptor: The classifier was reported to diagnose cytomegalovirus status with high specificity and sensitivity in both the original cohort and the validation cohort. The study listed 164 TCR beta chains as associated with cytomegalovirus. An earlier analysis of some 560 of the donors showed that most TCR beta V segments appeared in productive rearrangements either about 90% or about 30% of the time, which broadly matched IMGT annotations. Because some donors lacked HLA typing at each locus, the association tests relied only on the typed subset. In a later analysis, TCR association rates were found to vary across HLA loci, with the most associated TCRs seen for DRB1 alleles and the fewest for HLA-C alleles. In vitro tests confirmed that a few of the cytomegalovirus-associated TCR beta chains recognize cytomegalovirus antigens. A group of highly shared sequence variants was considered likely to be a technical artifact of the sequencing pipeline. The only immune exposure information available for the cohort was CMV serostatus. The 87-base-pair reads could not distinguish some IMGT-functional V segments, including TRBV6-2 and TRBV6-3, so those segments were excluded. Correlated functional status among segregating V segments might reflect linkage disequilibrium, but an unknown experimental factor could not be ruled out. In this cohort, only TCR beta chains were sequenced, and detectable features were limited by the absence of alpha or paired-chain data. In a later genetic analysis, a missense DCLRE1C variant was associated with V-gene and J-gene trimming of TCR beta chains, and the association was replicated in an independent cohort. While some public TCRs were present in many individuals, most TCR sequences turned up only very rarely across donors. The presence/absence analyses assumed that sequencing depth was roughly uniform across donors, and that assumption may not be true. Specific HLA alleles were associated with 15,000 to 20,000 TCR beta sequences at a false discovery rate of 0.05 in a later analysis. Because counts were too low, seventeen rarely observed V segments, including chromosome 9 orphons, were excluded from the earlier analysis of several hundred of the donors. In a later analysis, HLA-associated TCR beta chains were found to be more clonally expanded and to have lower generation probabilities than equally common non-associated chains. A further reported finding was that TCR beta sequences accurately predicted the HLA-A and HLA-B alleles for most subjects in the first cohort. Assigning TCR associations to individual alleles was difficult when HLA alleles, especially DR and DQ, strongly co-occurred. Compared with the 666-donor mean, donors in an Asian-associated ancestry cluster had fewer N-insertions in productive TCRs, according to a later genetic analysis. Most CMV-associated TCR beta chains appeared to be HLA-restricted in a later analysis, and the HLA associations seemed to be driven largely by CMV exposure. The authors suggested that the approach could potentially be extended to other disease states and immunological phenotypes. According to a later analysis, parvovirus B19, influenza, CMV and Epstein-Barr virus appeared linked to several top co-occurrence clusters.

From the germline V gene, CDR1 is MNHNS and CDR2 is SASEGT. Deletion took 5 bases off V and 7 bases off J, with a span of 21 bases between the germline ends. The CDR3 holds 15 amino acids from the cysteine to the phenylalanine. The sequence is cut down to CDR3 DNA, 45 bases in frame from base 1. The cohort was made up of around 720 healthy bone marrow donors. At the time of sampling, every cohort member was nominally healthy, though immune exposures that went unrecorded were likely present. The donor was CMV seronegative and was included in the group of a few hundred seronegative cohort members. Each donor provided a peripheral blood sample, and peripheral blood mononuclear cells were used for TCR beta sequencing. Genomic DNA extraction from the blood cell samples was performed with the Qiagen DNeasy Blood Extraction Kit. Receptors were amplified or captured by the immunoSEQ multiplex PCR assay. For the multiplex PCR, a mixture combining 60 forward primers for TCR Vbeta segments and 13 reverse primers for TCR Jbeta segments was used. The CDR3 region of rearranged TCR beta genes was amplified from genomic DNA with a multiplex PCR assay. On the Illumina HiSeq System, the amplified TCR beta libraries were sequenced as 87-base-pair reads. Concerning the study's data processing: A later analysis counted tens of millions of unique TCR beta chains across the 640 or so repertoires, and some 11 million of these chains were shared by at least two donors. Raw reads were error-corrected and collapsed into unique sequences with a nearest-neighbor algorithm that merged closely related sequences to remove PCR and sequencing errors. Alignment of CDR3 sequences to IMGT reference sequences was used to assign V, D and J gene segments. Each retained sequence needed at least a six-nucleotide match to both a V gene segment and a J gene segment. A rearrangement counted as productive if the CDR3 had no stop codons and remained in frame with V and J, and every other rearrangement counted as non-productive. Following IMGT convention, CDR3 was defined as the stretch from the second conserved V-encoded cysteine up to the conserved J-encoded phenylalanine. In an earlier analysis of around 600 of the donors, sequences lacking an unambiguous match to a single V gene segment were excluded. An earlier analysis of 500 to 700 of the donors classified V segments as functional when productive rearrangements were above 56.7% and as segregating when the standard deviation between donors was above 5%. A statistical classification framework was developed to diagnose cytomegalovirus status using the catalog of TCR beta chain sequences. A later analysis assigned V and J genes by comparing TCR nucleotide sequences with IMGT/GENE-DB human TR gene sequences. Using the TCRdist pipeline, a later analysis assigned CDR3 sequences along with most-parsimonious VDJ recombination scenarios. A later analysis defined each TCR beta chain by its CDR3 amino acid sequence plus V-gene family, and excluded reads lacking a unique V-gene family. A later analysis removed 500 to 600 highly shared, low-generation-probability nucleotide sequences to deal with suspected cross-contamination and a sequencing artifact. In a later analysis, a clonal expansion index for each public chain was calculated from normalized within-repertoire ranks of inferred template counts. In a later analysis, generation probabilities were computed with a VDJ recombination model fitted to out-of-frame rearrangements, and the resulting probabilities were checked against IGoR. A later analysis scored TCR-TCR, TCR-HLA and TCR-CMV co-occurrence with hypergeometric tests, applying a repertoire-size bias correction to TCR pairs. A later analysis estimated false discovery rates by permuting HLA or CMV assignments 20 times. In a later analysis, co-occurring TCRs were grouped with DBSCAN, and TCRdist sequence similarity was added when clustering was performed within HLA-allele-positive subsets. Co-occurrence clustering excluded repertoires with fewer than 30,000 or more than 120,000 public chains, plus five with anomalous nucleotide sharing. As stored in TCRdb, this immuneACCESS dataset retains in-frame rearrangements with V and J assigned. A fraction of the clones does not appear; measured against another copy, unresolved V genes explain less than half of the discrepancy, and the remainder lacks a known reason. Clone size and V and J calls were adopted from that table, with D and trimming inferred from the DNA. The sample contains 160,000 or so clones, 75% to 90% of them found a single time. In total, the top ten clones hold around 1.8% of the sample.

This clone was counted a single time. What this receptor recognizes is not known. One base away there is no much larger clone; base qualities are not given. Source material: PBMCs. The chain is encoded by TRBV6-1 joined to TRBJ2-7; tentative D gene TRBD2, with 5 bases matching. The TCR comes from a woman between 18 and 30 years old in good health and CMV-seronegative. Here the CDR3 is given as CASSQYQSGEWEQYF. The DNA sequence reads TGTGCCAGCAGTCAATATCAAAGCGGTGAATGGGAGCAGTACTTC.